This T cell receptor beta chain was found in a study of T cells in Graves' hyperthyroidism and ophthalmopathy. After removal of 5 bases from V and 2 bases from J, the junction contained 8 bases not matched to a gene. The CDR3 is 17 amino acids. Stability of Graves' hyperthyroidism was defined as absent ophthalmopathy progression within 18 months. The diagnostic basis comprised clinical symptoms, serum thyroxine and TRAb, thyroid ultrasound and orbital computed tomography. Researchers took RNA transcripts and amplified the TCR beta CDR3 regions from them. HTBI primers were the set used in a first-round RT-PCR of the TCR CDR3. TCRdb processed the multiplex PCR reads anew with MiXCR; each CDR3 protein has one entry. The table shows fewer than 550,000 distinct CDR3 sequences, with about 15% occurring only once.

The sample taken for sequencing was blood. This sequence joins TRBV12-3 or TRBV12-4 and TRBJ2-1, with 11 bases that match TRBD1. This clonotype was obtained from a woman aged 18-29 years with Graves' hyperthyroidism. CDR3 DNA: TGTGCCAGCAGTGGAGGGACAGGGGGGGGAACCTACAATGAGCAGTTCTTC. Residues: CASSGGTGGGTYNEQFF.